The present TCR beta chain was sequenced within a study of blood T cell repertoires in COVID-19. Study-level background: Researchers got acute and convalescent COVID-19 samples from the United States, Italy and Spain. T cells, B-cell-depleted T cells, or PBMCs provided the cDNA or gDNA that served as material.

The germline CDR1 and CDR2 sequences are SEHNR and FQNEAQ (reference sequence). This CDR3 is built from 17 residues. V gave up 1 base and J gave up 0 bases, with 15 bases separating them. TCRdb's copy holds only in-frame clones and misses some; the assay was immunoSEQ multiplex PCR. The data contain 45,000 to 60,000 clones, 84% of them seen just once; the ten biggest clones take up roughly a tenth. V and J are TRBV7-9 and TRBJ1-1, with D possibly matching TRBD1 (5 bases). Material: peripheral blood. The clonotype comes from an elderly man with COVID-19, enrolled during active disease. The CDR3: CASSLGAGSGMNTEAFF. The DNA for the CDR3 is TGTGCCAGCAGCTTAGGGGCGGGGTCAGGGATGAACACTGAAGCTTTCTTT.